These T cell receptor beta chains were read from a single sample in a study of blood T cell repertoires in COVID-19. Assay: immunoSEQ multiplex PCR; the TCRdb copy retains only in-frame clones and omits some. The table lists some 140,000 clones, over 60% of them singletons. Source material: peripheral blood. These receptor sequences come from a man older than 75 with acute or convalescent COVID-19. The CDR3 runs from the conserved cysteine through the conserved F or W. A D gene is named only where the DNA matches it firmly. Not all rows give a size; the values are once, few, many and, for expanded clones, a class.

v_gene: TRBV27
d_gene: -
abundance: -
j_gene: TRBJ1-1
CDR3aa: CASSSPTLTPGEAFF
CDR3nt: TGTGCCAGCAGTTCCCCGACATTAACCCCAGGGGAAGCTTTCTTT

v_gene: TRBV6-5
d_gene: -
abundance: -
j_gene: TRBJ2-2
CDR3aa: CASSREGAAGELFF
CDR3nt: TGTGCCAGCAGCCGGGAGGGGGCGGCCGGGGAGCTGTTTTTT

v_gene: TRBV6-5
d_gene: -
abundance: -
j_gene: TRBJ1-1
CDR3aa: CASSYSRNTEAFF
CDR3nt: TGTGCCAGCAGTTACTCGAGGAACACTGAAGCTTTCTTT

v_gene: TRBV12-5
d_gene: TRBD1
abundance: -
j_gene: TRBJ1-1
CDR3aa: CASGLGTGFRAFF
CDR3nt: TGTGCTAGTGGTTTGGGGACAGGGTTTCGAGCTTTCTTT

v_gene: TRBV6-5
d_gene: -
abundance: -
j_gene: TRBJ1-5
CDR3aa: CASSYVGRGGQPQHF
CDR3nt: TGTGCCAGCAGTTACGTCGGGAGGGGGGGTCAGCCCCAGCATTTT

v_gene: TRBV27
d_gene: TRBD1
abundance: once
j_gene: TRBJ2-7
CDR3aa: CASRDRVLHYEQYF
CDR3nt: TGTGCCAGCAGGGACAGGGTGCTTCACTACGAGCAGTACTTC

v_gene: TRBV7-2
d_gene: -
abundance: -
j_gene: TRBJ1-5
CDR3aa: CASSFQGFRQPQHF
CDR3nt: TGTGCCAGCAGCTTTCAGGGTTTTCGTCAGCCCCAGCATTTT

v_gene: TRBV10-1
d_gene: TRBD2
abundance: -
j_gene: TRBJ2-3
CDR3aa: CASSRGGRTDTQYF
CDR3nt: TGCGCCAGCAGTCGGGGGGGCCGCACAGATACGCAGTATTTT

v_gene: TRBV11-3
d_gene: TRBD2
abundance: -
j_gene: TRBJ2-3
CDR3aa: CASNRGGQEYTQYF
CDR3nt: TGTGCCAGCAACCGCGGGGGGCAAGAGTATACGCAGTATTTT

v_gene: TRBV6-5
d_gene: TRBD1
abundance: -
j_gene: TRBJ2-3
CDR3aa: CASRRTGPDTQYF
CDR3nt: TGTGCCAGCAGGAGGACAGGGCCAGATACGCAGTATTTT

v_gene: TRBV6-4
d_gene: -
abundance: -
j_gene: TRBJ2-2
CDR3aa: CASSDDSIAGELFF
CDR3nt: TGTGCCAGCAGCGACGACAGTATCGCCGGGGAGCTGTTTTTT

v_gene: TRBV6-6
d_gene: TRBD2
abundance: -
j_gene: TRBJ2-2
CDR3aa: CAGGPGGVNTGELFF
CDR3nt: TGTGCCGGAGGGCCGGGAGGGGTCAACACCGGGGAGCTGTTTTTT

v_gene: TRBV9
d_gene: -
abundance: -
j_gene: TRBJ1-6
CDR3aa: CASSTRPQGSPLHF
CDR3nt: TGTGCCAGCAGCACCAGGCCCCAGGGTTCACCCCTCCACTTT

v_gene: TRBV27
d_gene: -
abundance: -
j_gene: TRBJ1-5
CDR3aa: CASSLSEYFSNQPQHF
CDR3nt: TGTGCCAGCAGTTTATCCGAATACTTCAGCAATCAGCCCCAGCATTTT

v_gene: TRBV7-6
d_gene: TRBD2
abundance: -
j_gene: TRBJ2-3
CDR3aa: CASSPNPGGGDTDTQYF
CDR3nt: TGTGCCAGCAGCCCCAACCCGGGCGGGGGGGACACAGATACGCAGTATTTT

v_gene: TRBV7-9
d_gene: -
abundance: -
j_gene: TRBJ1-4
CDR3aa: CASRTGSGEKLFF
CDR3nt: TGTGCCAGCCGAACGGGTTCGGGTGAAAAACTGTTTTTT

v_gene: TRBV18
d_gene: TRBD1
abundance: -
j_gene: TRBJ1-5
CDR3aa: CASSPGTGEYQPQHF
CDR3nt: TGTGCCAGCTCACCAGGGACAGGGGAATATCAGCCCCAGCATTTT

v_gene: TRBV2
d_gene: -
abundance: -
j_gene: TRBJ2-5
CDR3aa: CASKRVETQYF
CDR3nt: TGTGCCAGCAAGAGGGTAGAGACCCAGTACTTC

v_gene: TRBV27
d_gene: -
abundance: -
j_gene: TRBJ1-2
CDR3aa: CASSFGGSYGYTF
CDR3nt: TGTGCCAGCAGTTTCGGGGGTTCTTACGGCTACACCTTC